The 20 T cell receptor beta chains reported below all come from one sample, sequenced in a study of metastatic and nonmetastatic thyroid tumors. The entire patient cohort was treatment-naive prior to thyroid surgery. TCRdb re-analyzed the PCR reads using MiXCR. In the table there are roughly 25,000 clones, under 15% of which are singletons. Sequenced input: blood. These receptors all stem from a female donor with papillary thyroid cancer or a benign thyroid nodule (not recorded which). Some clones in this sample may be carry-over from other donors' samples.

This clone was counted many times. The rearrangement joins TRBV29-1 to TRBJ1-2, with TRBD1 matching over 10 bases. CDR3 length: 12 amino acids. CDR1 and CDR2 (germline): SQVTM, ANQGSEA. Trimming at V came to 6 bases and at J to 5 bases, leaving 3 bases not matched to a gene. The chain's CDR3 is CSVQDRGYGYTF. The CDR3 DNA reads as TGCAGCGTCCAGGACAGGGGGTATGGCTACACCTTC.

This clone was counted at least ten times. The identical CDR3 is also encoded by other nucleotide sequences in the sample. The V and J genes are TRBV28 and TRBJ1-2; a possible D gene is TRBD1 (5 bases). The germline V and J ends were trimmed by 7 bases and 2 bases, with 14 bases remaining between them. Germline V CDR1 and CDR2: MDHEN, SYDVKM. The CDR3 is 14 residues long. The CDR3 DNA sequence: TGTGCCAGCACCCCTGGGGGAGGAAACTATGGCTACACCTTC. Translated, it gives CASTPGGGNYGYTF.

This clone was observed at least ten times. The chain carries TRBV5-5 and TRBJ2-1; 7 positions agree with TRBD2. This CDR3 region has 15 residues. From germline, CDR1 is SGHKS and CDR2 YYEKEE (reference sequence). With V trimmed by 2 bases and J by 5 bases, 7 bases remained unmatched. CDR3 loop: CASSFRLAEDNEQFF. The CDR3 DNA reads TGTGCCAGCAGCTTTCGTCTAGCGGAGGACAATGAGCAGTTCTTC.

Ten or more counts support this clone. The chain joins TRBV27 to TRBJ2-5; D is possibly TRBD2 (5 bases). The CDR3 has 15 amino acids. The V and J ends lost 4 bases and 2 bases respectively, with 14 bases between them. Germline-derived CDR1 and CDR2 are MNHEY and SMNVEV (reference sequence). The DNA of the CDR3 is TGTGCCAGCAGTTACGGGATAGCATCACAAGAGACCCAGTACTTC. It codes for CASSYGIASQETQYF.

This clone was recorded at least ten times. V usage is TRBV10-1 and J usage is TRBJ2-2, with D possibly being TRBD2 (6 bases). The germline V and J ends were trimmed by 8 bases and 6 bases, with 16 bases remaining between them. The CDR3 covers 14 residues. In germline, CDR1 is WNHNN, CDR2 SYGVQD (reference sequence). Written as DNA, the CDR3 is TGCGCCAGCGGGTCCGGCGGGGTAGCCGGGGAGCTGTTTTTT. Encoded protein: CASGSGGVAGELFF.

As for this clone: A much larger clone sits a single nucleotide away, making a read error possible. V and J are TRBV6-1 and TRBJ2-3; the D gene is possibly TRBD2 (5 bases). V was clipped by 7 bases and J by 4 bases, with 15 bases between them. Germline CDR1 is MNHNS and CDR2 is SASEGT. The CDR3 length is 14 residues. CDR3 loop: CASISDSDADTQYF. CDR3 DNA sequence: TGTGCCAGCATCAGTGATAGCGACGCAGATACGCAGTATTTT.

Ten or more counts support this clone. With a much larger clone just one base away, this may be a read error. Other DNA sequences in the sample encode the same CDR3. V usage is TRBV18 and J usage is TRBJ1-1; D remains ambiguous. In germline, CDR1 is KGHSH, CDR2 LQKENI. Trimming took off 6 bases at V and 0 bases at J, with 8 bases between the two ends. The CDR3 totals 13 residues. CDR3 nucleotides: TGTGCCAGCTCCACTGGAATGAACACTGAAGCTTTCTTT. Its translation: CASSTGMNTEAFF.

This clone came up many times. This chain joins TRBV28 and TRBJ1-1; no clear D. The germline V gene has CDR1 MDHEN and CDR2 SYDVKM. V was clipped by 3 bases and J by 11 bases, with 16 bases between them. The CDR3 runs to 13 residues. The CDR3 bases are TGTGCCAGCAGTTTTAACCCAGGTGTCTTTGCTTTCTTT. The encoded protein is CASSFNPGVFAFF.

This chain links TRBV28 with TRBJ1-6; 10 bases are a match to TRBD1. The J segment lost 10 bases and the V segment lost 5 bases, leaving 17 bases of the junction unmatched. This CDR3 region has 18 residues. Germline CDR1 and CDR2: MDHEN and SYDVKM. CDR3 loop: CASSQAGTGVYPGSPLHF. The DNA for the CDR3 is TGTGCCAGCAGTCAGGCAGGGACAGGGGTTTACCCGGGCTCACCCCTCCACTTT.

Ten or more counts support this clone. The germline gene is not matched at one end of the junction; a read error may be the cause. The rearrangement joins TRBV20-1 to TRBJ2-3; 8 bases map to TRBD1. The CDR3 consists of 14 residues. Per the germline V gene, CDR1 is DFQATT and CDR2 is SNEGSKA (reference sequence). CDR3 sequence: CSARDRGGTDTQYF. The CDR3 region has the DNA TGCAGTGCGAGAGACAGGGGCGGGACAGATACGCAGTATTTT.

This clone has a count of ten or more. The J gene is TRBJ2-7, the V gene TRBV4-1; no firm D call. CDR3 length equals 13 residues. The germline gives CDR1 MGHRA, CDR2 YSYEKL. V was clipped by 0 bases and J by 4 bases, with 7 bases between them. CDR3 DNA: TGCGCCAGCAGCCAAGATTCAAATTACGAGCAGTACTTC. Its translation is CASSQDSNYEQYF.

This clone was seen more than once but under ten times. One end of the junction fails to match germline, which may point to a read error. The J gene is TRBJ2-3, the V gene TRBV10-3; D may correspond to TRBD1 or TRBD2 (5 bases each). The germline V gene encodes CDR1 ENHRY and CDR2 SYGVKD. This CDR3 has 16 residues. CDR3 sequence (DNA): TGTGTCATCAGTGTCGCAGGGACCACTATCACAGATACGCAGTATTTT. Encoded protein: CVISVAGTTITDTQYF.

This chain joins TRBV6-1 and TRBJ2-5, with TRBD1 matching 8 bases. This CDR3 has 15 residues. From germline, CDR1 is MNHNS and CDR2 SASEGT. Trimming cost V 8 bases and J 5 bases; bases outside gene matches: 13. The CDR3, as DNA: TGTGCCAGCTCCCTGGGGGGACAGGTAGGCGAGACCCAGTACTTC. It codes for CASSLGGQVGETQYF.

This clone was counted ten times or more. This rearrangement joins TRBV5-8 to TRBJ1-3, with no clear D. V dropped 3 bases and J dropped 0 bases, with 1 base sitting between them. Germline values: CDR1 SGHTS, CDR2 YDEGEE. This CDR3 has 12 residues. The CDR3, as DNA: TGTGCCAGCAGCTACTCTGGAAACACCATATATTTT. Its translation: CASSYSGNTIYF.

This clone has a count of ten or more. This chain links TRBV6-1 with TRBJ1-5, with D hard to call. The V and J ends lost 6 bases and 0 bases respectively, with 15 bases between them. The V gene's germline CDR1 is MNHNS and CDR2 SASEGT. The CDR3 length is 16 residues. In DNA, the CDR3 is TGTGCCAGCAGGACTGAACCAACGTATAGCAATCAGCCCCAGCATTTT. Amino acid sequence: CASRTEPTYSNQPQHF.

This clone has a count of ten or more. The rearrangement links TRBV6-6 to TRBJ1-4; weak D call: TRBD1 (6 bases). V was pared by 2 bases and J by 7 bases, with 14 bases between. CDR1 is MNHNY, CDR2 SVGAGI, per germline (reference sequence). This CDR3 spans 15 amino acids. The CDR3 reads CASSYLGDISEKLFF. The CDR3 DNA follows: TGTGCCAGCAGTTACCTCGGGGACATAAGTGAAAAACTGTTTTTT.

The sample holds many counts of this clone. CDR3: CASSPTGLRGSSYNEQFF. In DNA, the CDR3 is TGTGCCAGCAGCCCTACAGGGTTGCGGGGTAGCTCCTACAATGAGCAGTTCTTC. V is TRBV12-3 or TRBV12-4 and J is TRBJ2-1; D could derive from TRBD1 or TRBD2 (6 bases each). This CDR3 has 18 residues. V lost 6 bases to trimming and J lost 0 bases, with 21 bases between them.

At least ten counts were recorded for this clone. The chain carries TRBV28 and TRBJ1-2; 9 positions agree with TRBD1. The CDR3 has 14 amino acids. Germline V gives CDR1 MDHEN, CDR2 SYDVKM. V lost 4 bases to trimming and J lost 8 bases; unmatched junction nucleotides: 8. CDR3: CASSSHRGLKGYTF. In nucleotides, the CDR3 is TGTGCCAGCAGTTCCCACAGGGGGCTGAAAGGCTACACCTTC.

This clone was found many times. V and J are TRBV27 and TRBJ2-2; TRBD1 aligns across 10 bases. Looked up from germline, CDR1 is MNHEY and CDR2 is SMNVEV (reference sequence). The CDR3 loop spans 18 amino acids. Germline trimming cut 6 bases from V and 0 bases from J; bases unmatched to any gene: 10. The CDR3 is CASRTDRGRPPNTGELFF. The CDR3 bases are TGTGCCAGCAGGACCGACAGGGGGCGCCCCCCGAACACCGGGGAGCTGTTTTTT.

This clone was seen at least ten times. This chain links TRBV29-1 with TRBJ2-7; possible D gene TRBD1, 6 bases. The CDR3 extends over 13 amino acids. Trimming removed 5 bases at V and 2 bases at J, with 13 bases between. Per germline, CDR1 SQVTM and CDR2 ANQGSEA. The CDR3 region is CSVFSAGAYEQYF. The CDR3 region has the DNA TGCAGCGTTTTCTCCGCAGGGGCCTACGAGCAGTACTTC.